This T cell receptor beta chain is drawn from a study of long-term antiretroviral therapy in people with HIV. Overall study findings and caveats: Although diversity increased after ART, it remained lower than in transplant donor controls.

As regards this clone: Its antigen is not known.

Trimming pared 2 bases from V and 4 bases from J, leaving 14 bases between. This CDR3 has 15 amino acids. Per the germline V gene, CDR1 is MNHNY and CDR2 is SVGAGI (reference sequence). With survey level as its setting, the immunoSEQ assay was v3.0. Profiling relied on immunoSEQ multiplex PCR, and the TCRdb table lists in-frame clones only, not all of them. The table lists around 33,000 clones, 83% of them singletons. This receptor was obtained from a man aged 18 to 29 with HIV. This material consisted of unsorted PBMCs, taken 0.4 years before starting antiretroviral therapy. This chain connects TRBV6-6 to TRBJ1-1; no clear D. In DNA form, the CDR3 reads TGTGCCAGCAGTTACCGGGAGAACAGCTTCACTGAAGCTTTCTTT. This codes for CASSYRENSFTEAFF.